These 16 T cell receptor beta chains were sequenced from one sample in a study of PD-1 blockade in classical Hodgkin lymphoma (dated by TCRdb to about 2020). The library came from the immunoSEQ multiplex PCR assay. In its TCRdb copy, this immuneACCESS table keeps in-frame sequences only and misses some clones. Where compared with another copy, unresolved V genes explain less than half of these, and the others have no known cause. Present in this sample are about 46,000 clones, around four fifths of which were seen just once. The top ten constitute less than 15% of the sample. Interpreted using the paper, the time point label stands for: cycle 4 day 1 (C4D1), after 5 to 7 weeks of nivolumab. Relapse after autologous stem cell transplantation had occurred in all trial patients, and cohorts A, B and C were distinguished by prior brentuximab vedotin exposure. This material consisted of peripheral blood mononuclear cells (PBMCs), taken before the fourth cycle of nivolumab. These receptors originate from a human donor with classical Hodgkin lymphoma.

The chain recombines TRBV27 with TRBJ2-5; D unclear. The CDR3 consists of 13 residues. V was shortened by 8 bases and J by 5 bases, with 15 bases between the two germline ends. Germline V gene data show CDR1 as MNHEY and CDR2 as SMNVEV (reference sequence). The CDR3 loop is CASSLTSWETQYF. The DNA of the CDR3 is TGTGCCAGCTCTCTAACGTCGTGGGAGACCCAGTACTTC.

This clone has only a few counts. This sequence joins TRBV11-2 and TRBJ1-2, with D possibly TRBD1 on 5 matching bases. This CDR3 has 13 residues. Germline V lookup: CDR1 SGHAT, CDR2 FQNNGV. Trimming shortened V by 3 bases and J by 5 bases, and 10 bases separated the two germline ends. The CDR3 coding sequence is TGTGCCAGCAGCTTCACAACAGGATATGGCTACACCTTC. Its translation is CASSFTTGYGYTF.

The V gene is TRBV7-6, the J gene TRBJ2-5, with no clear D. The CDR3 has 13 residues. Looked up from germline, CDR1 is SGHVS and CDR2 is FNYEAQ. The V end lost 0 bases, the J end lost 5 bases, and 7 bases lay between the germline ends. The CDR3 DNA reads as TGTGCCAGCAGCTTAGCAACAATGGAGACCCAGTACTTC. It translates to CASSLATMETQYF.

This sequence joins TRBV6-6 and TRBJ2-7; D possibly corresponds to TRBD2 (5 bases). This CDR3 is 15 amino acids long. Germline values: CDR1 MNHNY, CDR2 SVGAGI (reference sequence). With 4 bases removed from V and 1 base from J, the gap between germline ends came to 14 bases. CDR3 residues: CASSFGLGLSYEQYF. CDR3 nucleotides: TGTGCCAGCAGTTTTGGACTGGGGTTGTCCTACGAGCAGTACTTC.

V usage is TRBV4-1 and J usage is TRBJ2-2; D is undetermined. The ends were cut back, 1 base at V and 0 bases at J, with 15 bases in the middle. Germline assignment: CDR1 MGHRA and CDR2 YSYEKL. The CDR3 length is 18 residues. CDR3 nucleotide sequence: TGCGCCAGCAGCCAAGTCGATATGGGATTCGCGAACACCGGGGAGCTGTTTTTT. It translates to CASSQVDMGFANTGELFF.

This chain connects TRBV28 to TRBJ2-5; D remains unclear. CDR3 length equals 13 residues. V lost 7 bases and J 2 bases, leaving 11 bases between the germline ends. Germline lookup yields CDR1 MDHEN and CDR2 SYDVKM. CDR3 sequence: CASKGSPQETQYF. The DNA of the CDR3 is TGTGCCAGCAAGGGCAGTCCTCAAGAGACCCAGTACTTC.

Here the CDR3 reads CASSLGDTNYGYTF. CDR3 coding DNA: TGCGCCAGCAGCTTGGGGGACACTAACTATGGCTACACCTTC. The chain joins TRBV5-1 to TRBJ1-2, with D possibly matching TRBD1 (6 bases). The CDR3 contains 14 residues. Germline CDR1 is SGHRS and CDR2 is YFSETQ. The ends were cut back, 0 bases at V and 0 bases at J, with 6 bases in the middle.

The chain employs TRBV5-1 and TRBJ2-5, with D tentatively TRBD1 or TRBD2 (5 bases each). V was cut by 4 bases and J by 1 base, with 14 bases left in between. The CDR3 covers 15 residues. Germline V gene data show CDR1 as SGHRS and CDR2 as YFSETQ. The CDR3 coding sequence is TGCGCCAGCAGCCTATCCTGGGGGTCCCAAGAGACCCAGTACTTC. This sequence encodes CASSLSWGSQETQYF.

V gene TRBV21-1 combines with J gene TRBJ1-3. TRBV21-1 is flagged as a pseudogene. The CDR3 consists of 14 residues. CDR3 coding DNA: TGTGCCAGCAGCAAACCCAGGGACGGAAACACCATATATTTT. Amino acids: CASSKPRDGNTIYF.

In this sample, this clone turned up a few times. The chain links TRBV6-1 to TRBJ1-3; a possible D gene is TRBD1 (5 bases). The V end was cut by 3 bases, the J end by 1 base, with 10 bases between. CDR1 is MNHNS, CDR2 SASEGT, per germline. CDR3 length: 15 residues. In nucleotides, the CDR3 is TGTGCCAGCAGTGATCTAGGGACTTCTGGAAACACCATATATTTT. Translation gives CASSDLGTSGNTIYF.

The chain combines TRBV7-8 with TRBJ1-4, with 11 bases matching TRBD1. The V gene's germline CDR1 is SGHVS and CDR2 FQNEAQ. This CDR3 is 15 amino acids long. V dropped 2 bases and J dropped 8; count of bases not matched to a gene: 4. CDR3 sequence: CASSLKGQGGEKLFF. CDR3 nucleotides: TGTGCCAGCAGCTTAAAGGGACAGGGGGGGGAAAAACTGTTTTTT.

CDR3 in amino acids: CASSEPQYYGYTF. DNA for the CDR3: TGTGCCAGCAGTGAACCGCAGTACTATGGCTACACCTTC. This chain uses TRBV6-1 with TRBJ1-2; D call uncertain. CDR1 MNHNS and CDR2 SASEGT come from the germline V gene. Trimming removed 2 bases from V and 3 bases from J, with 7 bases in between. The CDR3 totals 13 residues.

The sample holds a few counts of this clone. This sequence joins TRBV2 and TRBJ1-2, with D perhaps TRBD1 (6 bases). CDR3 length equals 14 residues. Per the germline V gene, CDR1 is SNHLY and CDR2 is FYNNEI. Trimming left V 2 bases short and J 8 bases short, with 15 bases between. The chain's CDR3 is CASSERGGTFGYTF. The CDR3 DNA follows: TGTGCCAGCAGTGAACGAGGAGGGACATTCGGCTACACCTTC.

The chain uses TRBV5-6 and TRBJ2-5; D is perhaps TRBD1 (6 bases). V lost 3 bases and J 5 bases, leaving 14 bases between the germline ends. Germline assignment: CDR1 SGHDT and CDR2 YYEEEE. The CDR3 loop spans 14 amino acids. CDR3 bases: TGTGCCAGCAGCTCCCTAAGGGGGTTGGAGACCCAGTACTTC. As protein: CASSSLRGLETQYF.

V gene TRBV10-3 combines with J gene TRBJ2-7; TRBD1 matches at 10 bases. J lost 5 bases, V lost 5 bases, and 12 bases had no gene match. The CDR3 extends over 16 amino acids. Germline V lookup: CDR1 ENHRY, CDR2 SYGVKD. As DNA, the CDR3 is TGTGCCATCAGTTTTCAAGCCGGGACAGGGGTCCACGAGCAGTACTTC. Protein: CAISFQAGTGVHEQYF.

V gene TRBV9 combines with J gene TRBJ2-1, with 10 bases fitting TRBD2. From germline, CDR1 is SGDLS and CDR2 YYNGEE. There are 15 residues in the CDR3. Trimming removed 4 bases from V and 6 bases from J; junction bases left unmatched: 7. The DNA of the CDR3 is TGTGCCAGCAGCCTAAGCGGGAGGGCTGTCAATGAGCAGTTCTTC. It specifies CASSLSGRAVNEQFF. Complete variable domain (other parts from reference TRBV9 and TRBJ2-1): DSGVTQTPKHLITATGQRVTLRCSPRSGDLSVYWYQQSLDQGLQFLIQYYNGEERAKGNILERFSAQQFPDLHSELNLSSLELGDSALYFCASSLSGRAVNEQFFGPGTRLTVL.